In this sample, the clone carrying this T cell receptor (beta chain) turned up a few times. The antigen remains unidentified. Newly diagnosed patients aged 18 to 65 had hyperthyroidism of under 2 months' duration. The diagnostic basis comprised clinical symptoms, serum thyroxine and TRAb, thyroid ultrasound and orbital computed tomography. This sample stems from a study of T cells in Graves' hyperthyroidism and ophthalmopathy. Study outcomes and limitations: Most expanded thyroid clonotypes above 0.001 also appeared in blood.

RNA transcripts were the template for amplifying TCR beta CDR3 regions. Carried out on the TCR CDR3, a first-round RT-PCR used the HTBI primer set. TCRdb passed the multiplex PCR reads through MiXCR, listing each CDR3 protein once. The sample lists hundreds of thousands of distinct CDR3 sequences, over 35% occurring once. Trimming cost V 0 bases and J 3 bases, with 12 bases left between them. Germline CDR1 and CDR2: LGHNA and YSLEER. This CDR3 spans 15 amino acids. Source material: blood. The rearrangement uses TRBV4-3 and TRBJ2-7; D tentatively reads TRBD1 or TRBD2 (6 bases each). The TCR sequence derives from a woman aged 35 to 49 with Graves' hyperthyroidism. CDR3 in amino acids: CASSQEGGGNYEQYF. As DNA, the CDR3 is TGCGCCAGCAGCCAAGAAGGAGGGGGGAACTACGAGCAGTACTTC.